This T cell receptor (beta chain) was found in a study of vaccination and CD4 T cells after COVID-19. Study background: Blood was drawn a median around 74 days post second dose, range 14 to 241.

Comment on this clonotype: The antigen remains undetermined.

The treatment was: approximately 10-day PBMC culture with coronavirus spike peptide pools or control peptides (ViraFEST assay). T cells were expanded with peptide pools, and expanded clonotypes were identified by TCR sequencing. Per the germline V gene, CDR1 is DFQATT and CDR2 is SNEGSKA (reference sequence). The length of the CDR3 is 13 residues. V lost 6 bases and J 3 bases, leaving 12 bases between the germline ends. The Oncomine TCR Beta short-read assay was what sequenced the DNA obtained from cultured CD4+ T cells. DNA came from CD4+ T cells after culture. MiXCR, applied by TCRdb to the PCR reads, yields one record per CDR3 protein. The repertoire holds 13,000 to 15,000 distinct CDR3 sequences, with roughly 73% as singletons.

Sequencing input: CD4+ T cells from blood, cultured in vitro. The TCR comes from a human donor who had recovered from COVID-19. J is TRBJ1-5 and V is TRBV20-1; a weak D match, TRBD1 (6 bases). Written as DNA, the CDR3 is TGCAGTGCCCTCCGGGGGGCCAATCAGCCCCAGCATTTT. Residues: CSALRGANQPQHF.